These 24 T cell receptor beta chains were all obtained from the same sample, sequenced in a study of T-cell reconstitution after alpha-beta-depleted transplantation in children. A TCRbeta library incorporating unique molecular identifiers was prepared. MiXCR, run by TCRdb on the PCR reads, gives a single entry per CDR3 protein. The table lists under 35,000 distinct CDR3 sequences, about 5.8% of them singletons. This specimen was PBMCs, mostly from graft donor cells, taken 180 days after TCRalphabeta/CD19-depleted stem cell transplant. The receptors come from a male patient under 18 who had a stem cell transplant for acute myeloid leukemia, so the T cells may come from the graft donor.

This clonotype was observed many times. This chain connects TRBV15 to TRBJ2-6, with 7 positions matching TRBD1. Germline values: CDR1 LNHNV, CDR2 YYDKDF (reference sequence). The trim removed 5 bases at V and 4 bases at J, leaving 5 bases unmatched. The CDR3 covers 15 residues. Here the CDR3 reads CATSLTGYGANVLTF. The CDR3 nucleotides are TGTGCCACCAGCCTGACAGGGTACGGGGCCAACGTCCTGACTTTC.

This clonotype was counted at least ten times. The V call is TRBV27, the J call TRBJ2-1; D tentatively fits TRBD1 or TRBD2 (5 bases each). Germline-derived CDR1 and CDR2 are MNHEY and SMNVEV (reference sequence). The CDR3 extends over 15 amino acids. Trimming removed 4 bases from V and 2 bases from J, with 12 bases in between. CDR3 loop: CASSWGTDTYNEQFF. The CDR3 region has the DNA TGTGCCAGCAGTTGGGGGACGGACACCTACAATGAGCAGTTCTTC.

The chain couples TRBV6-5 to TRBJ2-7, with unresolved D. Germline V lookup: CDR1 MNHEY, CDR2 SVGAGI. Trimming pared 0 bases from V and 0 bases from J, leaving 9 bases between. The CDR3 consists of 15 residues. The DNA for the CDR3 is TGTGCCAGCAGTTACTCTTTAACGAGCTCCTACGAGCAGTACTTC. It yields the protein CASSYSLTSSYEQYF.

There are many counts of this clonotype. The chain joins TRBV7-9 to TRBJ1-5, with TRBD1 identical over 8 bases. J lost 6 bases, V lost 1 base, and 8 bases had no gene match. CDR1 and CDR2 (germline): SEHNR, FQNEAQ (reference sequence). This CDR3 comprises 16 residues. The CDR3 coding sequence is TGTGCCAGCAGCTTAGGGGGCAGGGGGCCCCTTCAGCCCCAGCATTTT. It codes for CASSLGGRGPLQPQHF. Supplemented by reference TRBV7-9 and TRBJ1-5, the full variable domain reads DTGVSQNPRHKITKRGQNVTFRCDPISEHNRLYWYRQTLGQGPEFLTYFQNEAQLEKSRLLSDRFSAERPKGSFSTLEIQRTEQGDSAMYLCASSLGGRGPLQPQHFGDGTRLSIL.

By sample share, this clonotype is medium-sized. The V call is TRBV20-1, the J call TRBJ2-7; no reliable D call. This CDR3 contains 10 residues. Germline assignment: CDR1 DFQATT and CDR2 SNEGSKA (reference sequence). The CDR3 bases are TGCAGCCTTTCTCCCTACGAGCAGTACTTC. Its translation is CSLSPYEQYF.

The sample holds many counts of this clonotype. This chain joins TRBV20-1 and TRBJ2-2; D perhaps matches TRBD1 (6 bases). Germline V gives CDR1 DFQATT, CDR2 SNEGSKA (reference sequence). V dropped 0 bases and J dropped 2 bases, with 16 bases sitting between them. The CDR3 has 17 residues. As DNA, the CDR3 is TGCAGTGCTAGAGACCAAAGTACAGGGCTCAACACCGGGGAGCTGTTTTTT. Protein product: CSARDQSTGLNTGELFF.

Many counts were recorded for this clonotype. This rearrangement joins TRBV7-9 to TRBJ2-3, with D uncertain. The CDR3 spans 14 residues. Germline V lookup: CDR1 SEHNR, CDR2 FQNEAQ (reference sequence). Trimming took off 2 bases at V and 1 base at J, with 7 bases between the two ends. The CDR3 sequence: CASSLRGGTDTQYF. For the CDR3, the DNA is TGTGCCAGCAGCTTACGTGGTGGCACAGATACGCAGTATTTT.

This clonotype occurred many times. DNA for the CDR3: TGTGCCAGCAATAAGGGGTTCAGCTCCTACAATGAGCAGTTCTTC. Translating gives CASNKGFSSYNEQFF. The chain uses TRBV6-1 and TRBJ2-1, with D possibly TRBD1 on 5 matching bases. V gave up 7 bases and J gave up 0 bases, with 13 bases separating them. The CDR3 runs 15 residues. The V gene's germline CDR1 is MNHNS and CDR2 SASEGT.

There are many counts of this clonotype. The rearrangement uses TRBV18 and TRBJ1-1; D gene uncertain. Trimming removed 6 bases from V and 1 base from J, with 15 bases in between. Germline-derived CDR1 and CDR2 are KGHSH and LQKENI. The CDR3 is made up of 15 amino acids. In nucleotides, the CDR3 is TGTGCCAGCTCCTCCATGTCGGTTGGGAACACTGAAGCTTTCTTT. Protein: CASSSMSVGNTEAFF.

This clonotype was seen repeatedly, ten times or more. The chain employs TRBV7-3 and TRBJ2-3, with TRBD2 matching over 11 bases. The junction had 9 bases not matched to a gene; V was cut back by 6 bases and J by 7 bases. In germline, CDR1 is SGHTA, CDR2 FQGTGA. The CDR3 totals 15 residues. CDR3 coding DNA: TGTGCCAGCAGTGTCACTAGCGGGAGTGAATATACGCAGTATTTT. As protein: CASSVTSGSEYTQYF.

The chain recombines TRBV6-6 with TRBJ2-3, with 8 bases aligning to TRBD2. The V segment lost 6 bases and the J segment 4 bases; nucleotides outside the gene matches: 9. Germline assignment: CDR1 MNHNY and CDR2 SVGAGI (reference sequence). The CDR3 is 15 residues long. The CDR3 region is CASSSRSGGADTQYF. The DNA for the CDR3 is TGTGCCAGCAGCTCCCGATCGGGGGGGGCAGATACGCAGTATTTT.

This clonotype has ten or more counts. This sequence joins TRBV5-1 and TRBJ2-1, with D unclear. V lost 0 bases, J lost 0 bases, and 7 bases lay in between. Germline V lookup: CDR1 SGHRS, CDR2 YFSETQ. The CDR3 spans 15 residues. CDR3 nucleotide sequence: TGCGCCAGCAGCTTGGCCCTACTCTCCTACAATGAGCAGTTCTTC. Protein: CASSLALLSYNEQFF.

This clonotype was picked up many times. The chain has TRBV5-6 and TRBJ2-1, with D possibly called TRBD1 or TRBD2 (5 bases each). Germline CDR1 reads SGHDT; CDR2 reads YYEEEE. The CDR3 runs to 13 residues. Trimming left V 1 base short and J 8 bases short, with 10 bases between. The CDR3 region is CASSLRDQYEQFF. CDR3 sequence (DNA): TGTGCCAGCAGCTTGCGGGACCAATATGAGCAGTTCTTC.

This clonotype was observed at least ten times. The chain is built from TRBV27 and TRBJ1-5; D unresolved. Germline V gene lookup returns CDR1 MNHEY and CDR2 SMNVEV (reference sequence). The CDR3 is made up of 17 amino acids. The V end was cut by 1 base, the J end by 0 bases, with 13 bases between. The CDR3 nucleotides read TGTGCCAGCAGTTTATATCCCAGCAAATATAGCAATCAGCCCCAGCATTTT. Amino acids: CASSLYPSKYSNQPQHF.

This clonotype was seen at least ten times. The V and J genes are TRBV7-2 and TRBJ2-6, with D unresolved. This CDR3 spans 15 amino acids. Trimming shortened V by 1 base and J by 6 bases, and 10 bases separated the two germline ends. Germline V CDR1 and CDR2: SGHTA, FQGNSA. The CDR3 nucleotides are TGTGCCAGCAGCTTAGATCACAGACAGGCCAACGTCCTGACTTTC. It is translated as CASSLDHRQANVLTF.

There are many counts of this clonotype. The chain carries TRBV7-9 and TRBJ2-6; no firm D call. Germline V gene sequence: CDR1 SEHNR, CDR2 FQNEAQ (reference sequence). The CDR3 spans 14 residues. V lost 1 base to trimming and J lost 2 bases, with 3 bases between them. The CDR3 nucleotides are TGTGCCAGCAGCTTAGGGGCTGGGGCCAACGTCCTGACTTTC. Protein: CASSLGAGANVLTF.

This clonotype was counted many times. The CDR3 is CASSLGFSIDTQYF. CDR3 nucleotide sequence: TGTGCCAGCAGCTTAGGCTTCTCAATAGATACGCAGTATTTT. The chain carries TRBV7-2 and TRBJ2-3; D gene unclear. V lost 1 base and J lost 5, with 10 bases in between. CDR1 SGHTA and CDR2 FQGNSA come from the germline V gene. The CDR3 is 14 residues long.

This clonotype has a count of ten or more. V usage is TRBV25-1 and J usage is TRBJ2-7; 11 bases map to TRBD1. V shed 5 bases, J shed 3 bases, and the junction held 6 bases outside the gene matches. The length of the CDR3 is 15 residues. Per the germline V gene, CDR1 is MGHDK and CDR2 is SYGVNS. CDR3 nucleotide sequence: TGTGCCAGCAGTCCACCCGGGACAGGGGGCTACGAGCAGTACTTC. It translates to CASSPPGTGGYEQYF.

The chain employs TRBV2 and TRBJ2-2; 7 nucleotides match TRBD1. The CDR3 covers 18 residues. From germline, CDR1 is SNHLY and CDR2 FYNNEI. V shed 10 bases and J 3 bases; nucleotides not matched to a gene: 20. CDR3: CAICRQPPGTVDTGELFF. The CDR3 DNA is TGTGCCATCTGTCGTCAACCTCCCGGGACAGTAGACACCGGGGAGCTGTTTTTT.

In this sample, this clonotype turned up many times. The CDR3 DNA is TGTGCCAGCAGTTTAAGGACAGTGTATAACTATGGCTACACCTTC. Residues: CASSLRTVYNYGYTF. The chain uses TRBV12-3 or TRBV12-4 and TRBJ1-2; tentative D call: TRBD1 (6 bases). The CDR3 consists of 15 residues. Trimming removed 2 bases at V and 1 base at J, with 11 bases between.

This clonotype has a count of ten or more. The chain combines TRBV21-1 with TRBJ2-7; the D call in the table, TRBD1, was not verified against the DNA. TRBV21-1 is shown as a pseudogene. The CDR3 covers 14 residues. Written as DNA, the CDR3 is TGTGCCAGCAGCAAACACTGGGACACCTACGAGCAGTACTTC. It yields the protein CASSKHWDTYEQYF.

This clonotype occurred many times. This rearrangement joins TRBV6-5 to TRBJ2-5; 8 bases match TRBD1. V shed 0 bases and J 5 bases; nucleotides not matched to a gene: 5. The CDR3 contains 15 residues. Per the germline V gene, CDR1 is MNHEY and CDR2 is SVGAGI. As DNA, the CDR3 is TGTGCCAGCAGTTACTCGGGGACAGGTGGGGAGACCCAGTACTTC. Amino acids: CASSYSGTGGETQYF.

V gene TRBV24-1 combines with J gene TRBJ1-1, with TRBD1 identical over 9 bases. Germline-derived CDR1 and CDR2 are KGHDR and SFDVKD. V lost 1 base, J lost 2 bases, and 10 bases stayed unmatched. The CDR3 spans 18 residues. DNA for the CDR3: TGTGCCACCAGTGATTTCGCCGGGACAGGGCGGATAAACACTGAAGCTTTCTTT. Amino acids: CATSDFAGTGRINTEAFF.

This chain joins TRBV10-3 and TRBJ2-5; no clear D gene. CDR1 and CDR2 from the germline V gene are ENHRY and SYGVKD. CDR3 length: 13 amino acids. Trimming removed 6 bases at V and 2 bases at J, with 10 bases between. The CDR3, as DNA: TGTGCCATCAGCTCCGCTCAGCAAGAGACCCAGTACTTC. Protein product: CAISSAQQETQYF.